This T cell receptor (beta chain) came from a study of cytomegalovirus exposure and HLA in healthy donors listed by TCRdb under 2017. Background on the whole study: An earlier analysis of roughly 500 of the donors reported 250 to 300 Gb of sequence data and 100 million to 130 million unique TCR beta sequences from some 180 million T cells. Approximately 300 gigabases of sequencing data and around 80 million unique TCR sequences made up an early release that covered 500 to 700 HLA-typed donors. Of the approximately 400 genotyped donors, approximately 80% fell in the genetic ancestry cluster associated with self-reported Caucasian donors. The study aimed to test whether cataloging public T cell receptors could reveal signatures of past pathogen exposure. The study used immunosequencing to profile the T cell repertoires of some 600 subjects and linked those repertoires to cytomegalovirus serostatus. In addition to the first cohort of 666 subjects, a separate validation cohort of 100 to 150 different subjects was used. High-throughput TCR immunosequencing, statistical association of individual TCRs with disease status, and machine learning were combined to predict cytomegalovirus infection status. A later analysis re-analyzed previously published TCR beta repertoires from about 730 donors and added high-resolution HLA genotyping to study TCR occurrence patterns. The later analysis used no new phenotypic data to find candidate immune exposures, relying instead on TCR beta sequences and their occurrence across donors. An earlier analysis of about 600 of the donors used high-throughput TCR beta sequencing to judge whether each TCR beta V gene segment behaved as functional or pseudogenic. Alongside the repertoire data, information on donor age, sex, ethnicity and CMV serostatus was compiled. Genome-wide SNP genotypes for about 65% of the 666 donors were used in a later genetic analysis, which treated that subset as a discovery cohort. All discovery cohort repertoires had been generated using a single sequencing platform. Class I and class II HLA loci were covered by the typing at four-digit resolution. Typing coverage differed by locus: A, B, C, DRB1 and DQB1 were typed in about 629-640 donors, DQA1 in approximately 520, DPA1 in 600 to 610, and DPB1 in approximately 450. Roughly 5 DR-DQ haplotypes were handled as single units for association and clustering, since linkage in the cohort was strong. Among 300 to 450 genotyped donors of the cohort, an average of 235,054 unique TCR beta nucleotide sequences were sequenced per donor, about a sixth of them non-productive. Here is what the overall study found, with its caveats: Most TCR sequences were observed very rarely across donors, whereas some public TCRs were present in many individuals. An association between a missense DCLRE1C variant and V-gene and J-gene trimming of TCR beta chains was found in a later genetic analysis and replicated in an independent cohort. A cluster of highly shared sequence variants was judged likely to represent a technical artifact of the sequencing pipeline. The 87-base-pair reads could not distinguish some IMGT-functional V segments, including TRBV6-2 and TRBV6-3, so those segments were excluded. The presence/absence analyses assumed that sequencing depth was roughly uniform across donors, and that assumption may not be true. According to a later genetic analysis, donors in an Asian-associated ancestry cluster had fewer N-insertions in productive TCRs than the approximately 630-donor mean. At a false discovery rate of 0.05, a later analysis linked some 17,000 TCR beta sequences to specific HLA alleles. In a later analysis, TCR association rates were found to vary across HLA loci, with the most associated TCRs seen for DRB1 alleles and the fewest for HLA-C alleles. Linkage disequilibrium might explain the correlated functional status among segregating V segments, but an unknown experimental factor could not be ruled out. For the cohort, immune exposure information was limited to CMV serostatus. In vitro tests confirmed that a few of the cytomegalovirus-associated TCR beta chains recognize cytomegalovirus antigens. Over 15 rarely observed V segments, including chromosome 9 orphons, were excluded from the earlier analysis of approximately 500 of the donors because counts were too low. Cytomegalovirus status was reported to be diagnosed by the classifier with high specificity and sensitivity in both the original and validation cohorts. The study gave a list of over 150 TCR beta chains associated with cytomegalovirus. Strong co-occurrence of HLA alleles, especially DR and DQ, made assigning TCR associations to individual alleles difficult. A further reported finding was that TCR beta sequences accurately predicted the HLA-A and HLA-B alleles for most subjects in the first cohort. Because HLA typing was missing for some donors at each locus, association tests included only the typed subset. Several of the top co-occurrence clusters appeared to be linked to parvovirus B19, influenza, CMV and Epstein-Barr virus, according to a later analysis. In this cohort, only TCR beta chains were sequenced, and detectable features were limited by the absence of alpha or paired-chain data. It was suggested by the authors that the approach could potentially be generalized to other disease states and immunological phenotypes. A later analysis found that HLA-associated TCR beta chains were more clonally expanded and had lower generation probabilities than equally common non-associated chains. In a later analysis, most CMV-associated TCR beta chains were found to appear HLA-restricted, with HLA associations seemingly driven largely by CMV exposure. Broadly in line with IMGT annotations, most TCR beta V segments showed up in productive rearrangements about 87% or about 30% of the time in an earlier analysis of approximately 600 of the donors.

In total, over 600 healthy bone marrow donors made up the cohort. At the time of sampling, every cohort member was nominally healthy, though immune exposures that went unrecorded were likely present. The donor tested CMV seronegative, placing the donor among the roughly 340 seronegative members of the cohort. A peripheral blood sample was collected from each donor, and TCR beta sequencing was performed on peripheral blood mononuclear cells. Genomic DNA was extracted from the blood cell samples with the Qiagen DNeasy Blood Extraction Kit. The sample holds a few counts of this clone. This clone's antigen is unknown. No per-base quality is available; no much larger clone lies one base away. Library preparation employed the immunoSEQ multiplex PCR assay. The multiplex PCR relied on a mix of 60 forward primers for TCR Vbeta segments and 13 reverse primers for TCR Jbeta segments. The CDR3 region of rearranged TCR beta genes was amplified from genomic DNA by a multiplex PCR assay. The amplified TCR beta libraries were sequenced on the Illumina HiSeq System as 87-base-pair reads. The authors' pipeline ran thus. In a later analysis, tens of millions of unique TCR beta chains were counted across the 666 repertoires, and around 10 million of these chains were shared by at least two donors. Raw reads were error-corrected and collapsed into unique sequences by a nearest-neighbor algorithm in which closely related sequences were merged to remove PCR and sequencing errors. CDR3 sequences were aligned to IMGT reference sequences to assign V, D and J gene segments. For a sequence to be retained, at least a six-nucleotide match to both a V gene segment and a J gene segment was required. Rearrangements were called productive when the CDR3 lacked stop codons and stayed in frame with V and J; all others were non-productive. Following IMGT convention, CDR3 was defined as the stretch from the second conserved V-encoded cysteine to the conserved J-encoded phenylalanine. The earlier analysis of 587 of the donors excluded sequences that lacked an unambiguous match to a single V gene segment. An earlier analysis of fewer than 750 of the donors called V segments functional above 56.7% productive rearrangements and segregating when the between-donor standard deviation exceeded 5%. A statistical classification framework was built to diagnose cytomegalovirus status from the catalog of TCR beta chain sequences. In a later analysis, TCR nucleotide sequences were compared against IMGT/GENE-DB human TR gene sequences so that V and J genes could be assigned. A later analysis assigned CDR3 sequences and most-parsimonious VDJ recombination scenarios with the TCRdist pipeline. In a later analysis, each TCR beta chain was defined by its CDR3 amino acid sequence together with its V-gene family, and reads without a unique V-gene family were excluded. As a way to deal with suspected cross-contamination and a sequencing artifact, a later analysis dropped 450 to 700 nucleotide sequences that were highly shared and had low generation probability. A later analysis calculated a clonal expansion index for each public chain from normalized within-repertoire ranks of inferred template counts. A later analysis computed generation probabilities with a VDJ recombination model fitted to out-of-frame rearrangements, and checked the results against IGoR. In a later analysis, hypergeometric tests were used to score TCR-TCR, TCR-HLA and TCR-CMV co-occurrence, with a repertoire-size bias correction applied to TCR pairs. A later analysis estimated false discovery rates by permuting HLA or CMV assignments 20 times. In a later analysis, co-occurring TCRs were grouped with DBSCAN, and TCRdist sequence similarity was added when clustering was performed within HLA-allele-positive subsets. For co-occurrence clustering, repertoires with fewer than 30,000 or more than 120,000 public chains were excluded, along with a handful of repertoires with anomalous nucleotide sharing. TCRdb re-hosts the immuneACCESS table, in-frame sequences only. Its copies lack some clones; in the studies checked, an unresolved V gene accounts for under half of them, and the cause for the rest is not known. V and J calls and clone size come straight from that table; D and trimming were deduced from the DNA. Within this sample are about 130,000 clones, with around three quarters of them counted one time only. Approximately 3.9% of the sample belongs to the ten largest clones.

The germline V end is reduced by 1 base and the J end by 7 bases; junction bases left unmatched: 5. The germline V gene yields MGHDK for CDR1 and SYGVNS for CDR2. Including cysteine and phenylalanine, the CDR3 has 16 amino acids. This entry keeps only the CDR3 DNA: 48 bases, framed from base 1. Sequenced sample: PBMCs. The TCR comes from a man in his forties or fifties in good health and CMV-seronegative. Here the chain combines TRBV25-1 and TRBJ2-1; TRBD2 lines up with 12 middle nucleotides. The CDR3 in this case is CASSESGLAGWNEQFF. The base sequence is TGTGCCAGCAGTGAATCTGGACTAGCGGGGTGGAATGAGCAGTTCTTC.